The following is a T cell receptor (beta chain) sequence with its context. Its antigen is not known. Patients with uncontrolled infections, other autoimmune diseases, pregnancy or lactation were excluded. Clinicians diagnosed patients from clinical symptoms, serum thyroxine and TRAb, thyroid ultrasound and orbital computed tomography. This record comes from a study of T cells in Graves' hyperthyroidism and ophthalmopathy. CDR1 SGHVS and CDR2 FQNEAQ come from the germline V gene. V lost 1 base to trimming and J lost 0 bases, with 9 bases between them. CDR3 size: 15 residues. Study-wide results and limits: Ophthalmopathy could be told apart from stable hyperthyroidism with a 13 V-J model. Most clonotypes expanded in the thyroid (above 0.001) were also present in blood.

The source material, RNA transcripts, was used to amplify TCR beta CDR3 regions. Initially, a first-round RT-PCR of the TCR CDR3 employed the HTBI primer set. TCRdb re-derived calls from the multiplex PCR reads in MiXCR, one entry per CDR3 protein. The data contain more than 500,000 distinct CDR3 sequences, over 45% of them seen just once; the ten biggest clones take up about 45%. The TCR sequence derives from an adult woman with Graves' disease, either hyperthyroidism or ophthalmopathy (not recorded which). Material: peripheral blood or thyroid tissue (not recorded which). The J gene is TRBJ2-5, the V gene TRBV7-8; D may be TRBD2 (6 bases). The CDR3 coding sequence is TGTGCCAGCAGCTTAGATCGGGGGAACCAAGAGACCCAGTACTTC. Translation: CASSLDRGNQETQYF.